The T cell receptor beta chain described here comes from a study of blood T cell repertoires in COVID-19. As for the study in general: The United States, Italy and Spain supplied acute and convalescent COVID-19 samples. Nucleic acid was either cDNA or gDNA, and it came from T cells, B-cell-depleted T cells, or PBMCs.

CDR1 is SGHTA and CDR2 is FQGNSA in the germline V gene. V was clipped by 3 bases and J by 8 bases, with 18 bases between them. The CDR3 is 15 residues long. As originally analysed: Quantification of nucleated cells was approximated via reference gene primer amplification. Generated by immunoSEQ multiplex PCR, the TCRdb table keeps only in-frame clones and is missing some. V and J calls and clone size are as listed in that table; D and trimming were resolved from the DNA. The table records more than 100,000 clones, less than 75% of them present only once. This receptor was taken from a human donor with acute or convalescent COVID-19. The donor label of this sample is uncertain. The chain joins TRBV7-2 to TRBJ2-3; weak D call: TRBD2 (6 bases). What was sequenced was peripheral blood. CDR3 sequence reads: CASSFNAGGAVTQYF. The CDR3 nucleotides are TGTGCCAGCAGCTTTAACGCTGGCGGGGCGGTTACGCAGTATTTT.